This TCR beta chain was sequenced for a study of CD8+ T cells in alopecia areata. Study summary: Female approximately 7-10-week-old C3H/HeJ recipients received skin from 6-12-month-old C3H/HeJ graft donors with spontaneous alopecia. Study-level findings and limits: Scalp lesions, especially in alopecia totalis/universalis, had higher clonality than normal scalp. With patients, TCR sharing proved less clear than in mice, a difference possibly related to HLA. When scalp samples are sequenced, resident alphabeta T cells of normal skin are also captured.

With V trimmed by 4 bases and J by 9 bases, 5 bases remained unmatched. The germline V gene encodes CDR1 FNHDT and CDR2 SITEND (reference sequence). CDR3 length: 15 residues. After isolation, RNA underwent reverse transcription to generate cDNA as the sequencing template. Measured with immunoSEQ multiplex PCR; TCRdb has only the in-frame clones, and not every one. The repertoire has around 290,000 clones, none seen only once; the ten largest take roughly 1.2%. This clone has just a few counts. Its antigen is unidentified. Mouse names are used for the genes. From the germline J gene comes the end of the CDR3, since the read stops 3 residues before it. Sorting of pooled cutaneous lymph node cells used CD4, CD8alpha, NKG2D, NKG2ACE and other markers.

This clonotype originated in a C3H/HeJ mouse with alopecia areata. Strain haplotype at MHC: H2-k. Specimen: CD4+ T cells sorted from a lymph node. The rearrangement links TRBV19 to TRBJ1-6; 12 nucleotides match TRBD1. TRBJ1-6 falls under the ORF class, with uncertain function. Partial CDR3 DNA: TGTGCCAGCAGTGGGACAGGGGGCGGAGGTTCGCCC. Amino acid sequence: CASSGTGGGGSP. The whole CDR3 protein reads CASSGTGGGGSPLYF.